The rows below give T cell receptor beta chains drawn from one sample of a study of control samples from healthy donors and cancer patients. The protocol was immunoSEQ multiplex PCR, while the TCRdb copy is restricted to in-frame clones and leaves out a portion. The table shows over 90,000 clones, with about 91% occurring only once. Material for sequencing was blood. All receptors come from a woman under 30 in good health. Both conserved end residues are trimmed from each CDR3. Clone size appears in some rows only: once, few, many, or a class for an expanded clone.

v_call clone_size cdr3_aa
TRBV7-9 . ASRIGWLAGEGGELF
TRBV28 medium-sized ASSLGSSYNSPLH
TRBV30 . AWSGANYGYT
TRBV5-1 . ASSLNPGVECQPQH
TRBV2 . ASSERRTSGMYNEQF
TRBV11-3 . ASSSGLAGGLNEQF
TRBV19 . ASSIAGGNTGELF
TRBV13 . ASSFGPWGDEQF
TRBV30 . AWSVTRYEQY
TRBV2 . ASKVLEIQPQH
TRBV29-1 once SVNQKQNTEAF
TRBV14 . ASSQDWTSPQH
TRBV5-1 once ASSLGGTGGQETQY
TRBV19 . AVSREGGRIGELF
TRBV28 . ASGTGNQPQH
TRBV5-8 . ASSSGTSAQETQY
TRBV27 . ASRTGGRFTEAF
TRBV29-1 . SVAETQY
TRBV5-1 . ASSLGISQSEAF
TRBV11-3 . ASSYSGTKNIQY
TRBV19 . ASSTPGVADTQY
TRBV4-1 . ASSQDNFRGASSYNEQF
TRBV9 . ASSVSGVGSPLH
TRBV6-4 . ASSAPNERGNQPQH